This TCR beta chain was sequenced in a study of T cell changes during pregnancy in multiple sclerosis (dated by TCRdb to the late 2010s). Turning to the overall study: Changes in the T cell repertoire over the course of pregnancy were examined in this study in women with multiple sclerosis.

As concerns this clone: It has no known antigen specificity. No clone much larger than this one lies a single base away; base qualities are absent.

CDR1 and CDR2 (SGDLS, YYNGEE) derive from the germline V gene. The CDR3 starts with the cysteine, ends with the phenylalanine, and has 13 residues. Only the CDR3 part of the read is kept: 39 bases, read in frame from the first base. The junction carries 9 bases between V and J, which are trimmed by 3 bases and 5 bases respectively. The library came from the immunoSEQ multiplex PCR assay. The table was pulled from immuneACCESS by TCRdb, which kept in-frame rearrangements only. Such tables lose some clones; where checked, under half of the loss comes from unresolved V genes, and the rest has no known cause. Across this sample there are about 99,000 clones, with approximately 95% seen only once. The ten top clones hold 0.99% of the sample.

This specimen consisted of peripheral blood, obtained after pregnancy. The sequence derives from a female donor with multiple sclerosis, enrolled in a pregnancy study. The chain is encoded by TRBV9 joined to TRBJ2-1; perhaps TRBD1 is the D gene, with 5 bases matching. The CDR3 protein sequence reads: CASSGDSHNEQFF. The DNA is as follows: TGTGCCAGCAGCGGAGACAGCCACAATGAGCAGTTCTTC.